This is a list of T cell receptor beta chains from one sample in a study of blood T cell repertoires in COVID-19. Assay: immunoSEQ multiplex PCR; the TCRdb copy retains only in-frame clones and omits some. The sample holds under 300,000 clones, 80% to 90% seen once. Sequencing was performed on peripheral blood. The source of these receptors is a woman in her 70s with COVID-19, enrolled during active disease. Both conserved end residues are part of each CDR3. A D gene is named only where the DNA matches it firmly. Clone size, where shown, is once, few, many, or a class for clones that have expanded.

few,TRBJ2-7,TRBV15,TRBD1,CATSRDRSYEQYF,TGTGCCACCAGCAGGGACAGGTCCTACGAGCAGTACTTC
-,TRBJ1-2,TRBV5-1,-,CASSALEYGYTF,TGCGCCAGCAGCGCCTTAGAGTATGGCTACACCTTC
-,TRBJ1-1,TRBV12-3/TRBV12-4,-,CASRFQENTEAFF,TGTGCCAGTCGGTTCCAGGAGAACACTGAAGCTTTCTTT
-,TRBJ2-3,TRBV5-1,-,CASSFTGIVEDTQYF,TGCGCCAGCAGCTTTACAGGGATCGTTGAAGATACGCAGTATTTT
-,TRBJ2-7,TRBV7-2,TRBD1,CASSLVMTGGNYEQYF,TGTGCCAGCAGCTTAGTTATGACAGGGGGTAACTACGAGCAGTACTTC
once,TRBJ1-1,TRBV19,-,CASSTGNTEAFF,TGTGCCAGTAGTACGGGGAACACTGAAGCTTTCTTT
-,TRBJ1-5,TRBV28,TRBD1,CASSLGTGNNQPQHF,TGTGCCAGCAGTTTAGGGACAGGTAACAATCAGCCCCAGCATTTT
-,TRBJ2-1,TRBV6-5,TRBD1,CASSWTGPNNEQFF,TGTGCCAGCAGTTGGACAGGGCCCAACAATGAGCAGTTCTTC
few,TRBJ1-4,TRBV5-8,-,CASSLGGGAGEKLFF,TGTGCCAGCAGCTTGGGGGGGGGCGCTGGAGAAAAACTGTTTTTT
-,TRBJ1-3,TRBV6-1,-,CASSDGGASRNTIYF,TGTGCCAGCAGTGACGGGGGGGCTTCCCGAAACACCATATATTTT
-,TRBJ2-5,TRBV2,-,CASSVDRTQETQYF,TGTGCCAGCAGTGTTGACAGGACACAAGAGACCCAGTACTTC
-,TRBJ2-7,TRBV4-2,TRBD2,CASSQEGGLGSGGVYEQYF,TGTGCCAGCAGCCAAGAAGGTGGCCTAGGAAGCGGGGGGGTCTACGAGCAGTACTTC
-,TRBJ2-7,TRBV27,-,CASSFDPAGMYEQYF,TGTGCCAGCAGTTTCGATCCGGCAGGGATGTACGAGCAGTACTTC
-,TRBJ2-2,TRBV15,TRBD2,CATSREGTITGELFF,TGTGCCACCAGCAGAGAAGGGACTATCACCGGGGAGCTGTTTTTT
once,TRBJ1-3,TRBV9,-,CASSVAGGDGNTIYF,TGTGCCAGCAGCGTAGCTGGGGGGGATGGAAACACCATATATTTT
-,TRBJ1-1,TRBV28,-,CASSLSRNTEAFF,TGTGCCAGCAGTTTGAGTCGGAACACTGAAGCTTTCTTT
-,TRBJ2-3,TRBV19,TRBD2,CASSTGLAADTQYF,TGTGCCAGTAGTACGGGACTAGCGGCCGATACGCAGTATTTT
-,TRBJ2-7,TRBV7-2,-,CASSQFGAEQYF,TGTGCCAGCAGCCAATTTGGGGCCGAGCAGTACTTC
-,TRBJ1-6,TRBV30,TRBD1,CALGTGGSPLHF,TGTGCCCTCGGGACAGGGGGTTCACCCCTCCACTTT
-,TRBJ1-3,TRBV4-3,TRBD1,CASSQDLGQVGRNTIYF,TGCGCCAGCAGCCAAGATCTAGGACAGGTGGGAAGAAACACCATATATTTT
once,TRBJ2-1,TRBV27,-,CASSFPQGGNEQFF,TGTGCCAGCAGCTTCCCACAGGGGGGGAATGAGCAGTTCTTC
-,TRBJ2-2,TRBV4-1,TRBD2,CASSQDPGLAGTGELFF,TGCGCCAGCAGCCAAGATCCGGGACTAGCGGGCACCGGGGAGCTGTTTTTT
-,TRBJ1-2,TRBV5-1,-,CASSEGLNYGYTF,TGCGCCAGCAGCGAGGGTCTAAACTATGGCTACACCTTC
once,TRBJ1-2,TRBV7-9,-,CASSFDGNYGYTF,TGTGCCAGCAGCTTTGACGGGAACTATGGCTACACCTTC
-,TRBJ2-7,TRBV5-4,TRBD2,CASSPRGLAGTYEQYF,TGTGCCAGCAGCCCCCGGGGACTAGCGGGGACATACGAGCAGTACTTC
-,TRBJ2-3,TRBV11-2,TRBD2,CASSPRTSGGPRTDTQYF,TGTGCCAGCAGCCCACGGACTAGCGGGGGGCCTCGCACAGATACGCAGTATTTT
-,TRBJ1-4,TRBV6-5,-,CASNPGNPEKLFF,TGTGCCAGCAATCCTGGCAACCCCGAAAAACTGTTTTTT
-,TRBJ2-3,TRBV10-3,-,CATGSGIGGDTQYF,TGTGCTACGGGTAGCGGTATCGGAGGAGATACGCAGTATTTT
-,TRBJ1-2,TRBV2,-,CASSTTQGRDGYTF,TGTGCCAGCAGTACCACTCAGGGGAGGGATGGCTACACCTTC
-,TRBJ1-4,TRBV5-1,-,CASSQSGTSKNEKLFF,TGCGCCAGCAGCCAGTCTGGGACATCTAAGAATGAAAAACTGTTTTTT
-,TRBJ1-1,TRBV19,TRBD1,CASSIVGQGVNTEAFF,TGTGCCAGTAGTATTGTGGGACAGGGGGTAAACACTGAAGCTTTCTTT
-,TRBJ2-5,TRBV30,TRBD2,CAWSAELAGGRETQYF,TGTGCCTGGAGTGCCGAACTAGCGGGGGGGCGCGAGACCCAGTACTTC
-,TRBJ1-3,TRBV4-1,-,CASSPLGGDRNTIYF,TGCGCCAGCAGCCCGTTAGGGGGGGATCGAAACACCATATATTTT
-,TRBJ2-5,TRBV2,TRBD2,CASRRRGVETQYF,TGTGCCAGCAGGCGGCGGGGGGTTGAGACCCAGTACTTC
-,TRBJ1-5,TRBV28,-,CASGFSRAQPQHF,TGTGCCAGCGGCTTCTCCAGGGCTCAGCCCCAGCATTTT
-,TRBJ2-3,TRBV13,-,CASSAPGTDTQYF,TGTGCCAGCAGCGCCCCGGGGACAGATACGCAGTATTTT
-,TRBJ1-4,TRBV5-1,TRBD1,CASSLMTGNEKLFF,TGCGCCAGCAGCTTGATGACAGGGAATGAAAAACTGTTTTTT
-,TRBJ1-1,TRBV7-2,-,CASTVGGRLDTEAFF,TGTGCCAGCACCGTCGGGGGGCGGTTAGACACTGAAGCTTTCTTT
-,TRBJ2-2,TRBV30,-,CAWNRVGPTGELFF,TGTGCCTGGAACAGGGTCGGCCCCACCGGGGAGCTGTTTTTT
-,TRBJ2-2,TRBV5-1,TRBD1,CASRTGQFNTGELFF,TGCGCCAGCAGAACGGGACAGTTTAACACCGGGGAGCTGTTTTTT
few,TRBJ1-5,TRBV15,TRBD1,CATSRDRGQSQPQHF,TGTGCCACCAGCAGAGATCGGGGACAGAGTCAGCCCCAGCATTTT
-,TRBJ1-5,TRBV27,TRBD1,CASSRGGQTNQPQHF,TGTGCCAGCTCACGGGGGGGACAGACCAATCAGCCCCAGCATTTT
once,TRBJ1-1,TRBV19,-,CASSTFATASEAFF,TGTGCCAGTAGTACTTTCGCGACAGCTTCTGAAGCTTTCTTT
-,TRBJ1-2,TRBV6-1,-,CASSEAHRDYGYTF,TGTGCCAGCAGTGAAGCCCACAGGGACTATGGCTACACCTTC
once,TRBJ2-2,TRBV19,-,CASSSSGANTGELFF,TGTGCCAGTAGTTCCTCGGGGGCGAACACCGGGGAGCTGTTTTTT
few,TRBJ1-2,TRBV9,-,CASSGAGYGYTF,TGTGCCAGCAGCGGAGCAGGCTATGGCTACACCTTC
few,TRBJ1-1,TRBV30,-,CAWSAQANTEAFF,TGTGCCTGGAGTGCGCAGGCGAACACTGAAGCTTTCTTT
few,TRBJ1-5,TRBV6-6,-,CASRTEGNQPQHF,TGTGCCAGCAGGACAGAGGGCAATCAGCCCCAGCATTTT
-,TRBJ1-2,TRBV5-6,TRBD1,CASSPGQGFYGYTF,TGTGCCAGCAGCCCCGGACAGGGCTTTTATGGCTACACCTTC
-,TRBJ2-1,TRBV30,-,CAWSAWGHSSSYNEQFF,TGTGCCTGGAGTGCCTGGGGACACTCGAGCTCCTACAATGAGCAGTTCTTC
-,TRBJ1-5,TRBV12-3/TRBV12-4,-,CASSPLSNQPQHF,TGTGCCAGCAGCCCCCTAAGCAATCAGCCCCAGCATTTT
-,TRBJ1-2,TRBV6-2/TRBV6-3,-,CASSYPPRGYGYTF,TGTGCCAGCAGTTACCCTCCGCGAGGCTATGGCTACACCTTC
-,TRBJ1-1,TRBV12-5,TRBD1,CASGTNRDRDTEAFF,TGTGCTAGTGGGACGAACAGGGACAGGGACACTGAAGCTTTCTTT
many,TRBJ1-1,TRBV6-5,-,CASSRPGGNTEAFF,TGTGCCAGCAGTCGTCCGGGAGGGAACACTGAAGCTTTCTTT